Described below is a single T cell receptor beta chain sequence and its context. Its antigen is undetermined. V lost 3 bases and J lost 1, with 9 bases in between. There are 14 residues in the CDR3. Germline-derived CDR1 and CDR2 are SNHLY and FYNNEI. This record comes from a study of blood T cells in healthy people across ages. Broader study findings: Diversity was higher, and naive CD4+ cells more numerous, in long-lived donors than in aged donors.

Sample-barcoded 5' priming and a J-beta primer mix drove a second PCR of about 7 to 12 cycles. TCRdb recomputed calls from the 5' RACE reads with MiXCR, one row per CDR3 protein. The sample comprises about 780,000 distinct CDR3 sequences, more than 25% of which are singletons, and under 3% rests with the top ten. Total RNA was isolated from each sample in quantities of at least 5.5 micrograms. The same specimen was also included in a second study, on T cells of mothers and their children. That publication notes: Each 15 ul cDNA reaction used roughly 1.5 ug RNA; all RNA was used. Thymic selection molds TCR recombination products alike in related and unrelated pairs.

The receptor comes from a boy aged 10-17 years in good health. Sequencing input: blood. This chain connects TRBV2 to TRBJ1-1, with a tentative D call TRBD1 (6 bases). The CDR3 spells CASSDPGQNTEAFF. The CDR3 coding sequence is TGTGCCAGCAGTGATCCGGGACAGAACACTGAAGCTTTCTTT.